A selection of T cell receptor beta chains follows, all from one sample in a study of blood T cells in healthy people across ages. TCRdb used MiXCR to reprocess the 5' RACE reads, holding one entry per CDR3 protein. The table includes 850,000 to 1,000,000 distinct CDR3 sequences, roughly 51% detected once. Sequencing input: blood. All receptors come from a woman aged 55-70 years in good health. Each CDR3 is given with its conserved first and last residue. The D gene is left open where the match is weak. Clone size, where shown, is once, few, many, or a class for clones that have expanded.

TRBV7-8	-	-	TRBJ2-7	CASSREPFGGEQYF	TGTGCCAGCAGCCGAGAGCCCTTCGGGGGCGAGCAGTACTTC
TRBV29-1	-	TRBD1	TRBJ2-7	CSVARAGGRSDEQYF	TGCAGCGTTGCAAGGGCAGGGGGCAGGTCCGACGAGCAGTACTTC
TRBV20-1	-	-	TRBJ2-7	CSREDLRIVQYF	TGCAGTCGAGAGGACCTACGAATCGTGCAGTACTTC
TRBV27	-	-	TRBJ2-3	CASSLSGVLRTDTQYF	TGTGCCAGCAGTTTAAGTGGGGTATTGAGAACAGATACGCAGTATTTT
TRBV14	few	-	TRBJ2-7	CASSHLSGGAYEQYF	TGTGCCAGCAGCCACCTATCGGGCGGAGCCTACGAGCAGTACTTC
TRBV4-1	-	TRBD2	TRBJ2-3	CASSQQLAGGADTQYF	TGCGCCAGCAGCCAGCAACTAGCGGGAGGGGCGGATACGCAGTATTTT
TRBV7-9	-	-	TRBJ1-2	CASSFGGTSYGYTF	TGTGCCAGCAGCTTCGGGGGGACCTCTTATGGCTACACCTTC
TRBV28	-	-	TRBJ1-5	CASSLVSHRQPQHF	TGTGCCAGCAGTTTGGTGTCCCACCGGCAGCCCCAGCATTTT
TRBV6-5	few	TRBD2	TRBJ2-7	CASSVQREAEQYF	TGTGCCAGCAGTGTGCAGCGGGAGGCCGAGCAGTACTTC
TRBV10-3	-	TRBD2	TRBJ2-7	CAISESSGSGHEQYF	TGTGCCATCAGTGAGTCTAGCGGGAGCGGACACGAGCAGTACTTC
TRBV6-2/TRBV6-3	few	TRBD1	TRBJ1-5	CASSYRLNDYRGSQPQHF	TGTGCCAGCAGTTACCGACTTAATGATTACAGGGGGTCGCAGCCCCAGCATTTT
TRBV2	-	TRBD1	TRBJ1-6	CASRAGTGIVGFVALHF	TGTGCCAGCAGAGCCGGGACAGGCATTGTGGGATTTGTAGCCCTCCACTTT
TRBV27	-	-	TRBJ2-1	CASSLSSGNWNEQFF	TGTGCCAGCAGTTTATCTTCCGGGAATTGGAATGAGCAGTTCTTC
TRBV7-9	-	-	TRBJ2-7	CASSSQRNRDGSSYEQYF	TGTGCCAGCAGCTCCCAAAGGAACCGGGACGGGAGCTCCTACGAGCAGTACTTC
TRBV25-1	few	-	TRBJ1-1	CASWSLYEAFF	TGTGCCAGCTGGTCTCTGTATGAAGCTTTCTTT
TRBV30	-	-	TRBJ2-1	CAWSEGPGASSYNEQFF	TGTGCCTGGAGTGAGGGCCCTGGGGCGAGCTCCTACAATGAGCAGTTCTTC
TRBV12-3/TRBV12-4	once	-	TRBJ2-7	CASSSSLQGEQYF	TGTGCCAGCAGTTCCTCCCTACAGGGCGAGCAGTACTTC
TRBV25-1	-	TRBD2	TRBJ2-3	CASSDDAGVRDTQYF	TGTGCCAGCAGTGATGACGCGGGAGTAAGAGATACGCAGTATTTT
TRBV24-1	-	TRBD1	TRBJ1-5	CATSDRGNQPQHF	TGTGCCACCTCGGACAGGGGCAATCAGCCCCAGCATTTT
TRBV6-2/TRBV6-3	few	TRBD1	TRBJ2-7	CATLTGIYEQYF	TGTGCCACCTTGACAGGGATCTACGAGCAGTACTTC
TRBV20-1	-	-	TRBJ2-3	CSAPDRIRGTQYF	TGCAGTGCTCCGGACAGAATAAGGGGAACGCAGTATTTT
TRBV7-2	few	TRBD1	TRBJ1-2	CASSPSPGGHYGYTF	TGTGCCAGCAGCCCCTCCCCAGGGGGCCACTATGGCTACACCTTC